These T cell receptor beta chains were read from a single sample in a study of human T cells and chemical hapten exposure. One entry per CDR3 protein results from TCRdb running MiXCR on the RACE reads. The table records about 380,000 distinct CDR3 sequences, 5.1% of them present only once. The material sequenced was whole blood, taken in connection with sensitization to the hapten diphenylcyclopropenone (DPC). Receptors originate from a woman aged 50 to 60 with alopecia areata. Some clones in this sample may be carry-over from other donors' samples. The CDR3 runs from the conserved cysteine through the conserved F or W. Each record gives: D gene, V gene, J gene, clone size, CDR3 protein, CDR3 DNA. The D gene is left open where the match is weak. For some rows the clone size is stated as once, few or many, or as a class when expanded; others skip it.

d_call: -
v_call: TRBV9
j_call: TRBJ2-7
clone_size: many
cdr3_aa: CASSVFAGSFYEQYF
cdr3_nt: TGTGCCAGCAGCGTATTCGCCGGGAGTTTCTACGAGCAGTACTTC

d_call: TRBD2
v_call: TRBV13
j_call: TRBJ2-1
clone_size: few
cdr3_aa: CASSLLAGGDEQFF
cdr3_nt: TGTGCCAGCAGCCTACTAGCGGGAGGGGACGAGCAGTTCTTC

d_call: -
v_call: TRBV20-1
j_call: TRBJ1-5
clone_size: few
cdr3_aa: CSAGGSGRNQPQHF
cdr3_nt: TGCAGTGCTGGTGGATCAGGGCGCAATCAGCCCCAGCATTTT

d_call: -
v_call: TRBV3-1
j_call: TRBJ2-3
clone_size: many
cdr3_aa: CASSFRTDTQYF
cdr3_nt: TGTGCCAGCAGTTTCCGCACAGATACGCAGTATTTT

d_call: -
v_call: TRBV30
j_call: TRBJ2-2
clone_size: few
cdr3_aa: CAWSETGELFF
cdr3_nt: TGTGCCTGGAGTGAAACCGGGGAGCTGTTTTTT

d_call: TRBD1
v_call: TRBV6-2/TRBV6-3
j_call: TRBJ2-2
clone_size: -
cdr3_aa: CASRGQGTGELFF
cdr3_nt: TGTGCCAGCAGGGGACAGGGGACCGGGGAGCTGTTTTTT

d_call: -
v_call: TRBV12-3/TRBV12-4
j_call: TRBJ2-1
clone_size: many
cdr3_aa: CASSLGPSNEQFF
cdr3_nt: TGTGCCAGCAGTTTGGGTCCCTCTAATGAGCAGTTCTTC

d_call: -
v_call: TRBV13
j_call: TRBJ2-7
clone_size: few
cdr3_aa: CASSSRLVHEQYF
cdr3_nt: TGTGCCAGCAGCTCCCGACTAGTCCACGAGCAGTACTTC

d_call: -
v_call: TRBV5-1
j_call: TRBJ1-1
clone_size: few
cdr3_aa: CASSLDGYMNTEAFF
cdr3_nt: TGCGCCAGCAGCTTGGACGGATATATGAACACTGAAGCTTTCTTT

d_call: -
v_call: TRBV28
j_call: TRBJ2-5
clone_size: many
cdr3_aa: CASSLRGTEYF
cdr3_nt: TGTGCCAGCAGTCTCAGGGGAACCGAATACTTC

d_call: TRBD2
v_call: TRBV7-9
j_call: TRBJ2-4
clone_size: many
cdr3_aa: CASSSPTSGGRFNIQYF
cdr3_nt: TGTGCCAGCAGCTCCCCCACTAGCGGGGGGCGATTTAACATTCAGTACTTC

d_call: -
v_call: TRBV6-6
j_call: TRBJ1-3
clone_size: many
cdr3_aa: CASSPEWAGNTIYF
cdr3_nt: TGTGCCAGCAGCCCAGAGTGGGCTGGAAACACCATATATTTT

d_call: TRBD2
v_call: TRBV7-9
j_call: TRBJ2-1
clone_size: many
cdr3_aa: CASSFGLAGGQQFF
cdr3_nt: TGTGCCAGCAGCTTCGGTCTAGCGGGGGGCCAGCAGTTCTTC

d_call: -
v_call: TRBV20-1
j_call: TRBJ2-1
clone_size: many
cdr3_aa: CSAYSRNGGEQFF
cdr3_nt: TGCAGTGCTTACAGCCGAAATGGAGGTGAGCAGTTCTTC

d_call: -
v_call: TRBV2
j_call: TRBJ1-1
clone_size: many
cdr3_aa: CASSDSGGGDEAFF
cdr3_nt: TGTGCCAGCAGTGATTCCGGAGGCGGCGACGAAGCTTTCTTT

d_call: -
v_call: TRBV20-1
j_call: TRBJ2-3
clone_size: -
cdr3_aa: CSAIGQGARDTQYF
cdr3_nt: TGCAGTGCTATAGGCCAGGGAGCGAGAGATACGCAGTATTTT

d_call: TRBD1
v_call: TRBV5-4
j_call: TRBJ2-2
clone_size: -
cdr3_aa: CASSPSGTALVNTGELFF
cdr3_nt: TGTGCCAGCAGCCCATCCGGGACAGCCTTGGTGAACACCGGGGAGCTGTTTTTT

d_call: TRBD1
v_call: TRBV7-9
j_call: TRBJ1-3
clone_size: many
cdr3_aa: CASSPGTGENTIYF
cdr3_nt: TGTGCCAGCAGCCCTGGGACAGGCGAAAACACCATATATTTT

d_call: TRBD1
v_call: TRBV5-1
j_call: TRBJ2-7
clone_size: few
cdr3_aa: CASSGDREDEQYF
cdr3_nt: TGCGCCAGCAGCGGGGACAGGGAGGACGAGCAGTACTTC

d_call: -
v_call: TRBV9
j_call: TRBJ2-3
clone_size: -
cdr3_aa: CASSVAGRYTDTQYF
cdr3_nt: TGTGCCAGCAGCGTAGCGGGCCGGTACACAGATACGCAGTATTTT

d_call: -
v_call: TRBV25-1
j_call: TRBJ2-3
clone_size: few
cdr3_aa: CASSESTGVADTQYF
cdr3_nt: TGTGCCAGCAGTGAATCGACGGGGGTGGCAGATACGCAGTATTTT

d_call: TRBD1
v_call: TRBV4-2
j_call: TRBJ1-2
clone_size: -
cdr3_aa: CASSQDETGMSYGYTF
cdr3_nt: TGTGCCAGCAGCCAAGATGAGACAGGGATGAGCTATGGCTACACCTTC

d_call: TRBD2
v_call: TRBV6-5
j_call: TRBJ2-1
clone_size: many
cdr3_aa: CASSSTGTSGRNEQFF
cdr3_nt: TGTGCCAGCAGCAGTACCGGGACTAGCGGGAGGAATGAGCAGTTCTTC

d_call: TRBD1
v_call: TRBV7-9
j_call: TRBJ2-5
clone_size: -
cdr3_aa: CASSLGTGTQETQYF
cdr3_nt: TGTGCCAGCAGCTTAGGGACAGGTACCCAAGAGACCCAGTACTTC

d_call: -
v_call: TRBV2
j_call: TRBJ1-4
clone_size: many
cdr3_aa: CASSIVEKLFF
cdr3_nt: TGTGCCAGCAGTATCGTGGAAAAACTGTTTTTT

d_call: -
v_call: TRBV27
j_call: TRBJ1-1
clone_size: many
cdr3_aa: CASSFSGVGTEAFF
cdr3_nt: TGTGCCAGCAGTTTTTCAGGGGTGGGTACTGAAGCTTTCTTT

d_call: TRBD2
v_call: TRBV10-3
j_call: TRBJ2-3
clone_size: -
cdr3_aa: CAIRPGLGTSTDTQYF
cdr3_nt: TGTGCCATCAGACCAGGACTAGGAACTAGCACAGATACGCAGTATTTT

d_call: -
v_call: TRBV29-1
j_call: TRBJ2-2
clone_size: -
cdr3_aa: CSVVKGGTGELFF
cdr3_nt: TGCAGCGTTGTCAAGGGGGGCACCGGGGAGCTGTTTTTT